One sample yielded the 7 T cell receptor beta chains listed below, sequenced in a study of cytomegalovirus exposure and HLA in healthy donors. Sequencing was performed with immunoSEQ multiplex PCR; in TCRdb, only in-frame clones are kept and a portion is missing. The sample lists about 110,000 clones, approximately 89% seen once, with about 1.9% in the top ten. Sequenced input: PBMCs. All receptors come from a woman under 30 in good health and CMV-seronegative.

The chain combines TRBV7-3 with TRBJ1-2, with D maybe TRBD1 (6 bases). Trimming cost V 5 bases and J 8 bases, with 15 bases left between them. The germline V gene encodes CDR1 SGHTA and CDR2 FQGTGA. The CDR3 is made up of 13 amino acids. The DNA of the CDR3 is TGTGCCAGCAGCCCGTCGACAGGCTCGGGCTACACCTTC. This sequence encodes CASSPSTGSGYTF.

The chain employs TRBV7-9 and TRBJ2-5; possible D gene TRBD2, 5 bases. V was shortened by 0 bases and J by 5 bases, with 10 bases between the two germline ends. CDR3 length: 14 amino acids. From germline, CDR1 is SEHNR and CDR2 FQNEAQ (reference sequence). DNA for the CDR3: TGTGCCAGCAGCTTAGCGGGGTCGGGGGAGACCCAGTACTTC. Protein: CASSLAGSGETQYF.

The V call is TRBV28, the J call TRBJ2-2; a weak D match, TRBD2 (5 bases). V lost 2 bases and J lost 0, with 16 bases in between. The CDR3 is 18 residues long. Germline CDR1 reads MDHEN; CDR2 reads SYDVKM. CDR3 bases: TGTGCCAGCAGTTTAGTCTTTCGTGGACTGACGAACACCGGGGAGCTGTTTTTT. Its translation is CASSLVFRGLTNTGELFF. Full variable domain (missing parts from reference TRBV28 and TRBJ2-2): DVKVTQSSRYLVKRTGEKVFLECVQDMDHENMFWYRQDPGLGLRLIYFSYDVKMKEKGDIPEGYSVSREKKERFSLILESASTNQTSMYLCASSLVFRGLTNTGELFFGEGSRLTVL.

The CDR3 DNA reads TGCAGCGTTTGGGACAGGGAGTACAATGAGCAGTTCTTC. Translated: CSVWDREYNEQFF. J is TRBJ2-1 and V is TRBV29-1; TRBD1 matches at 9 bases. The CDR3 length is 13 residues. J lost 4 bases, V lost 5 bases, and 3 bases had no gene match. Germline-derived CDR1 and CDR2 are SQVTM and ANQGSEA.

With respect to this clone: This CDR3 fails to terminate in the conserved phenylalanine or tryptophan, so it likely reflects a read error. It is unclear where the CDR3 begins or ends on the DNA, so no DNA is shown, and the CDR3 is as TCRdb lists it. CDR3 loop: CAWSVWGGAG. The V and J genes are TRBV30 and TRBJ1-2. The germline V gene encodes CDR1 GTSNPN and CDR2 SVGIG (reference sequence). Including both end residues, the CDR3 is 10 amino acids long.

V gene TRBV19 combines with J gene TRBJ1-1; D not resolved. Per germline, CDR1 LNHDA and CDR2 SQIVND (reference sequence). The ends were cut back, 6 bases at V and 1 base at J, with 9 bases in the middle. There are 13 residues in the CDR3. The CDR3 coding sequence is TGTGCCAGTAGGCTCACACGGAACACTGAAGCTTTCTTT. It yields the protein CASRLTRNTEAFF.

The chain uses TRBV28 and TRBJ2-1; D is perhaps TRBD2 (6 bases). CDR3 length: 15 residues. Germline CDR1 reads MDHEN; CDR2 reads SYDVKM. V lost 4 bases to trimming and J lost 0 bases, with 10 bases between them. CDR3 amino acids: CASSSRGGSYNEQFF. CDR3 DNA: TGTGCCAGCAGTTCTCGGGGAGGCTCCTACAATGAGCAGTTCTTC.